This is a list of T cell receptor beta chains from one sample in a study of PD-1 blockade in classical Hodgkin lymphoma. Only in-frame clones appear in the TCRdb table, and some are missing; sequencing was by immunoSEQ multiplex PCR. The table lists tens of thousands of clones, approximately 92% of them singletons. Specimen: peripheral blood mononuclear cells (PBMCs), collected at baseline. Receptor source: a human donor with classical Hodgkin lymphoma. Each CDR3 is given without its conserved first and last residue.

V gene: TRBV7-2; CDR3 protein: ASSAQIPGQVNTEAF
V gene: TRBV6-1; CDR3 protein: ASSDGAVNTEAF
V gene: TRBV7-2; CDR3 protein: ASSKRQGWTYEQY
V gene: TRBV10-3; CDR3 protein: AIKEMLGSYGYT
V gene: TRBV19; CDR3 protein: ASAPQGALIWGRPQH
V gene: TRBV4-1; CDR3 protein: ASSPKEGNYGYT
V gene: TRBV7-6; CDR3 protein: ASSPTWAHGKLF
V gene: TRBV6-6; CDR3 protein: ASSYQGYGNQPQH
V gene: TRBV27; CDR3 protein: ASSFGAAFPDTQY
V gene: TRBV13; CDR3 protein: ASTPEGGRNTEAF